These 8 T cell receptor beta chains came from one sample sequenced in a study of human T cells and chemical hapten exposure. TCRdb reprocessed the RACE reads with MiXCR, giving one entry per CDR3 protein. The table includes some 400,000 distinct CDR3 sequences, 4.5% to 6% detected once. Time point defined: pre-sensitization, week 0. Treatment given: therapeutic diphenylcyclopropenone sensitization with weekly scalp DPC. The sequencing used whole blood, collected in connection with sensitization to the hapten diphenylcyclopropenone (DPC). The receptors originated from a woman aged 45 to 65 with alopecia areata. Some clones in this sample may be carry-over from other donors' samples.

The chain is built from TRBV11-2 and TRBJ2-2; D call uncertain. Germline loops: CDR1 SGHAT, CDR2 FQNNGV. Trimming cost V 3 bases and J 4 bases, with 9 bases left between them. This CDR3 has 14 residues. CDR3 nucleotide sequence: TGTGCCAGCAGCTTTGGGCTTTCCACCGGGGAGCTGTTTTTT. This sequence encodes CASSFGLSTGELFF.

This clonotype was recorded many times. The J gene is TRBJ1-2, the V gene TRBV6-2 or TRBV6-3; 9 bases match TRBD1. The CDR3 length is 15 residues. Trimming took 4 bases from V and 3 from J; bases not matched to a gene: 6. In germline, CDR1 is MNHEY, CDR2 SVGEGT. The CDR3 protein is CASSSGTGSHYGYTF. CDR3 DNA sequence: TGTGCCAGCAGTTCCGGGACAGGGAGTCACTATGGCTACACCTTC.

The V and J genes are TRBV4-1 and TRBJ1-5; 7 bases line up with TRBD1. V dropped 0 bases and J dropped 6; count of bases not matched to a gene: 2. CDR3 length: 14 amino acids. Germline V gene data show CDR1 as MGHRA and CDR2 as YSYEKL. For the CDR3, the DNA is TGCGCCAGCAGCCAAGAACAGGGGCGTCAGCCCCAGCATTTT. Its translation is CASSQEQGRQPQHF.

Many counts were recorded for this clonotype. The chain carries TRBV28 and TRBJ2-3, with no clear D. V gave up 7 bases and J gave up 4 bases, with 9 bases separating them. CDR3 size: 12 residues. Germline loops: CDR1 MDHEN, CDR2 SYDVKM. The CDR3 coding sequence is TGTGCCAGCAAGGTCAGCGCAGATACGCAGTATTTT. It encodes CASKVSADTQYF.

The rearrangement links TRBV7-7 to TRBJ2-3; the D is unclear. The CDR3 totals 13 residues. Germline V gives CDR1 SSHAT, CDR2 FNYEAQ (reference sequence). Trimming shortened V by 5 bases and J by 5 bases, and 11 bases separated the two germline ends. Here the CDR3 reads CASSPHVGDTQYF. The DNA of the CDR3 is TGTGCCAGCAGCCCGCACGTTGGAGATACGCAGTATTTT.

This rearrangement joins TRBV14 to TRBJ1-1; a weak D match, TRBD1 (6 bases). The germline V gene has CDR1 SGHDN and CDR2 FVKESK. Trimming cost V 1 base and J 10 bases, with 13 bases left between them. This CDR3 region has 13 residues. CDR3 in amino acids: CASSQVGTRLAFF. The CDR3 bases are TGTGCCAGCAGCCAAGTTGGGACACGGCTAGCTTTCTTT. The full variable domain, completed using reference TRBV14 and TRBJ1-1, is EAGVTQFPSHSVIEKGQTVTLRCDPISGHDNLYWYRRVMGKEIKFLLHFVKESKQDESGMPNNRFLAERTGGTYSTLKVQPAELEDSGVYFCASSQVGTRLAFFGQGTRLTVV.

This clonotype was seen repeatedly, ten times or more. The chain uses TRBV20-1 and TRBJ2-3; D is ambiguous. The CDR3 extends over 11 amino acids. From germline, CDR1 is DFQATT and CDR2 SNEGSKA (reference sequence). Between the trimmed V and J ends, which lost 7 bases and 4 bases, there was a span of 9 bases. CDR3 sequence reads: CSERVADTQYF. The CDR3 DNA reads as TGCAGTGAAAGGGTTGCAGATACGCAGTATTTT.

As DNA, the CDR3 is TGCAGCGTTGATTCCGGACAGGGGAACACTGAAGCTTTCTTT. Its translation is CSVDSGQGNTEAFF. The V call is TRBV29-1, the J call TRBJ1-1, with 8 nucleotides matching TRBD1. Germline trimming cut 3 bases from V and 1 base from J; bases unmatched to any gene: 4. CDR3 length equals 14 residues. Germline assignment: CDR1 SQVTM and CDR2 ANQGSEA.